This section outlines one T cell receptor beta chain sequence together with its context. It lacks a known antigen. One base away there is no much larger clone; base qualities are not given. The cohort was made up of several hundred healthy bone marrow donors. At the time of sampling, every cohort member was nominally healthy, though immune exposures that went unrecorded were likely present. CMV serostatus was recorded as positive for around 300 and negative for 352 of the 666 cohort members, whereas no CMV serostatus was recorded for the donor in question. Each donor provided a peripheral blood sample, and peripheral blood mononuclear cells were used for TCR beta sequencing. Genomic DNA extraction from the blood cell samples was performed with the Qiagen DNeasy Blood Extraction Kit. The receptor library was made with the immunoSEQ multiplex PCR assay. A mixture of 60 forward primers for TCR Vbeta segments and 13 reverse primers for TCR Jbeta segments was used in the multiplex PCR. The CDR3 region of rearranged TCR beta genes was amplified from genomic DNA with a multiplex PCR assay. The Illumina HiSeq System was used to sequence the amplified TCR beta libraries as 87-base-pair reads. The paper's data handling went like this. In a later analysis, around 80 million unique TCR beta chains were counted across the 500 to 850 repertoires, and roughly 10 million of these chains were shared by at least two donors. A nearest-neighbor algorithm error-corrected the raw reads and collapsed the reads into unique sequences, merging closely related sequences to remove PCR and sequencing errors. To assign V, D and J gene segments, CDR3 sequences were aligned to IMGT reference sequences. Each retained sequence needed at least a six-nucleotide match to both a V gene segment and a J gene segment. Rearrangements were classified as productive when the CDR3 lacked stop codons and remained in frame with V and J, and all other rearrangements were classified as non-productive. CDR3 was defined by IMGT convention, running from the second conserved V-encoded cysteine to the conserved J-encoded phenylalanine. The earlier analysis of about 570 of the donors excluded any sequence lacking an unambiguous match to a single V gene segment. An earlier analysis of 587 of the donors classified V segments as functional when productive rearrangements were above 56.7% and as segregating when the standard deviation between donors was above 5%. A statistical classification framework was built to diagnose cytomegalovirus status from the catalog of TCR beta chain sequences. V and J gene assignment, in a later analysis, came from comparing TCR nucleotide sequences with IMGT/GENE-DB human TR gene sequences. The TCRdist pipeline was used in a later analysis to assign CDR3 sequences and most-parsimonious VDJ recombination scenarios. A later analysis defined each TCR beta chain by its CDR3 amino acid sequence plus V-gene family, and excluded reads lacking a unique V-gene family. To address suspected cross-contamination and a sequencing artifact, a later analysis removed a few hundred highly shared, low-generation-probability nucleotide sequences. In a later analysis, a clonal expansion index was calculated for each public chain from normalized within-repertoire ranks of inferred template counts. In a later analysis, generation probabilities were computed using a VDJ recombination model fitted to out-of-frame rearrangements, and the results were checked against IGoR. In a later analysis, TCR-TCR, TCR-HLA and TCR-CMV co-occurrence was scored with hypergeometric tests, and a repertoire-size bias correction was applied to TCR pairs. A later analysis estimated false discovery rates by permuting HLA or CMV assignments 20 times. In a later analysis, co-occurring TCRs were grouped using DBSCAN, with TCRdist sequence similarity added in when clustering inside HLA-allele-positive subsets. For co-occurrence clustering, repertoires with fewer than 30,000 or more than 120,000 public chains were excluded, along with five repertoires with anomalous nucleotide sharing. TCRdb mirrors the immuneACCESS table, restricted to in-frame sequences. Some clones are absent from its copies; in checked studies, under half trace to an unresolved V gene, and the reason for the others is unknown. The V and J calls and the clone size are those of that table, but D and trimming were determined from the DNA. This sample is represented by about 120,000 clones; under 85% of them were singletons. The ten largest clones add up to approximately 3.7% of the sample.

This sample was included in a study of cytomegalovirus exposure and HLA in healthy donors (dated by TCRdb to the late 2010s). General notes on the study: According to an earlier analysis of 550 to 750 of the donors, 200 million or so T cells yielded roughly 100 million unique TCR beta sequences and approximately 280 Gb of sequence data. Around 320 gigabases of sequencing data and approximately 85 million unique TCR sequences were included in an early release covering about 700 HLA-typed donors. Among the roughly 400 genotyped donors, approximately 76% belonged to the genetic ancestry cluster associated with self-reported Caucasian donors. The study aimed to test whether cataloging public T cell receptors could reveal signatures of past pathogen exposure. The study used immunosequencing to profile the T cell repertoires of approximately 690 subjects and linked those repertoires to cytomegalovirus serostatus. Besides the first cohort of 666 subjects, a separate validation cohort made up of 120 different subjects was used. The study combined high-throughput TCR immunosequencing, statistical association of individual TCRs with disease status, and machine learning to predict cytomegalovirus infection status. To study patterns of TCR occurrence, a later analysis re-analyzed previously published TCR beta repertoires from 600 to 750 donors and added high-resolution HLA genotyping. Rather than using new phenotypic data, the later analysis identified candidate immune exposures from TCR beta sequences and from how often those sequences occurred across donors. An earlier analysis of nearly 600 of the donors applied high-throughput TCR beta sequencing to assess whether each TCR beta V gene segment acted as functional or pseudogenic. Donor age, sex, ethnicity and CMV serostatus were compiled together with the repertoire data. In a later genetic analysis, genome-wide SNP genotypes for about three fifths of the 666 donors were used, and that subset was treated as a discovery cohort. Every repertoire in the discovery cohort had been generated on one and the same sequencing platform. HLA typing covered class I and class II loci at four-digit resolution. The number of typed donors differed by locus: about 620-640 for A, B, C, DRB1 and DQB1; 500 to 550 for DQA1; 606 for DPA1; and approximately 450 for DPB1. Because of strong linkage in the cohort, roughly five DR-DQ haplotypes were treated as single units for association and clustering. Across 300 to 500 genotyped donors of the cohort, an average of about 250,000 unique TCR beta nucleotide sequences per donor were sequenced, and roughly 18% of those sequences were non-productive. What the work shows at the level of the full study, not this receptor alone: A total of about 180 TCR beta chains were listed by the study as associated with cytomegalovirus. Because counts were too low, more than 15 rarely observed V segments, including chromosome 9 orphons, were left out of the earlier analysis of a few hundred of the donors. When HLA alleles, especially DR and DQ, strongly co-occurred, TCR associations were difficult to assign to individual alleles. In a later analysis, the rate of TCR association differed among HLA loci, with DRB1 alleles having the most associated TCRs and HLA-C alleles having the fewest. In a later analysis, HLA-associated TCR beta chains showed more clonal expansion and lower generation probabilities than non-associated chains that were equally common. A further reported finding was that TCR beta sequences accurately predicted the HLA-A and HLA-B alleles for most subjects in the first cohort. Because HLA typing was unavailable for some donors at each locus, only the typed subset was used in association tests. Cytomegalovirus status was reported to be diagnosed by the classifier with high specificity and sensitivity in both the original and validation cohorts. For the cohort, immune exposure information was limited to CMV serostatus. Linkage disequilibrium might explain the correlated functional status among segregating V segments, but an unknown experimental factor could not be excluded. A later analysis reported that several top co-occurrence clusters appeared linked to parvovirus B19, influenza, CMV and Epstein-Barr virus. In a later analysis, most CMV-associated TCR beta chains were found to appear HLA-restricted, with HLA associations seemingly driven largely by CMV exposure. A few of the identified cytomegalovirus-associated TCR beta chains were confirmed in vitro to be specific for cytomegalovirus antigens. A later genetic analysis reported fewer N-insertions in productive TCRs among donors in an Asian-associated ancestry cluster than the 666-donor mean. An earlier analysis of 450 to 750 of the donors showed that most TCR beta V segments appeared in productive rearrangements either about 87% or about 30% of the time, which broadly matched IMGT annotations. Specific HLA alleles were associated with 15,000 to 20,000 TCR beta sequences at a false discovery rate of 0.05 in a later analysis. The presence/absence analyses assumed that sequencing depth was roughly uniform across donors, and that assumption may not be true. The authors suggested that the approach could potentially be extended to other disease states and immunological phenotypes. While some public TCRs were present in many individuals, most TCR sequences turned up only very rarely across donors. V-gene and J-gene trimming of TCR beta chains was associated with a missense DCLRE1C variant in a later genetic analysis, and the association was replicated in an independent cohort. The sequencing pipeline was judged likely to have produced a cluster of highly shared sequence variants as a technical artifact. Only TCR beta chains were sequenced in this cohort, and the absence of alpha or paired-chain data limited detectable features.

Material: PBMCs. The TCR comes from a human donor in good health.

The DNA is TGCGCCAGCCGCGCAGTCCCAGGGGAAGAGACCCAGTACTTC. Its protein reads: CASRAVPGEETQYF. The rearrangement joined TRBV5-1 to TRBJ2-5, with TRBD1 tentatively as D gene (6 bases match). CDR1 and CDR2 are drawn from the germline V gene: SGHRS, YFSETQ. The trim is 7 bases for V and 3 bases for J, with a gap of 16 bases between the germline ends. The CDR3 runs 14 residues from the cysteine to the phenylalanine. Only the CDR3 portion is preserved as DNA: 42 bases, with reading frame beginning at the first base.